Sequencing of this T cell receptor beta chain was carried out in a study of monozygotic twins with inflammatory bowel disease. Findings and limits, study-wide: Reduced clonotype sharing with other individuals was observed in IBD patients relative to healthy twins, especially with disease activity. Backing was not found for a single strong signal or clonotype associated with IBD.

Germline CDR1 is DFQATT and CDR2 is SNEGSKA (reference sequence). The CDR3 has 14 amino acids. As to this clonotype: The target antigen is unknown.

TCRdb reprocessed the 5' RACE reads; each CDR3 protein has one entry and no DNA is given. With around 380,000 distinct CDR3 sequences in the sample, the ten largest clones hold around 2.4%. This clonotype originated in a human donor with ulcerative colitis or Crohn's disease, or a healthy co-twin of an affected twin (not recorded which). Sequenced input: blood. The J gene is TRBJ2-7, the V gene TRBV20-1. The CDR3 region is CSARGTGNSYEQYF.